These T cell receptor beta chains were read from a single sample in a study of T cell repertoires in cytomegalovirus infection. MiXCR, applied by TCRdb to the reads, yields one record per CDR3 protein. Of roughly 730,000 distinct CDR3 sequences in the sample, approximately 33% were seen once. Their antigens are not known. This material consisted of cultured PBMCs, taken from culture after CMV antigen stimulation. All receptors derive from a human donor in good health (CMV status not recorded). Some clones in this sample may be carry-over from other donors' samples. CDR3s include the opening cysteine and the closing phenylalanine or tryptophan. A D gene is named only where the DNA matches it firmly. Clone sizes are given selectively: once, few, many, or a class where the clone is expanded.

V gene: TRBV6-1; clone size: few; D gene: -; J gene: TRBJ1-4; CDR3 length: 16; CDR3 protein: CASSDPRGLANEKLFF; CDR3 DNA: TGTGCCAGCAGTGATCCCCGGGGGCTGGCTAATGAAAAACTGTTTTTT
V gene: TRBV14; clone size: -; D gene: -; J gene: TRBJ1-4; CDR3 length: 15; CDR3 protein: CASSRGGGTNEKLFF; CDR3 DNA: TGTGCCAGCAGCCGCGGCGGGGGGACTAATGAAAAACTGTTTTTT
V gene: TRBV12-3/TRBV12-4; clone size: few; D gene: -; J gene: TRBJ2-4; CDR3 length: 14; CDR3 protein: CASSFRQGLNIQYF; CDR3 DNA: TGTGCCAGCAGTTTCCGGCAGGGACTAAACATTCAGTACTTC
V gene: TRBV5-6; clone size: -; D gene: -; J gene: TRBJ2-5; CDR3 length: 14; CDR3 protein: CASRRSLAQETQYF; CDR3 DNA: TGTGCCAGCAGGAGGTCTCTAGCTCAAGAGACCCAGTACTTC
V gene: TRBV20-1; clone size: -; D gene: TRBD2; J gene: TRBJ2-3; CDR3 length: 13; CDR3 protein: CSARLAGLDTQYF; CDR3 DNA: TGCAGTGCTAGGCTAGCGGGCCTAGATACGCAGTATTTT
V gene: TRBV6-2/TRBV6-3; clone size: -; D gene: TRBD2; J gene: TRBJ2-3; CDR3 length: 14; CDR3 protein: CAGSLAGSTDTQYF; CDR3 DNA: TGTGCCGGATCACTAGCGGGAAGCACAGATACGCAGTATTTT
V gene: TRBV7-6; clone size: many; D gene: -; J gene: TRBJ2-5; CDR3 length: 13; CDR3 protein: CASSLVAAETQYF; CDR3 DNA: TGTGCCAGCAGCTTAGTGGCGGCCGAGACCCAGTACTTC
V gene: TRBV7-9; clone size: many; D gene: TRBD1; J gene: TRBJ2-2; CDR3 length: 12; CDR3 protein: CASSDRGRELFF; CDR3 DNA: TGTGCCAGCAGCGACAGGGGACGGGAGCTGTTTTTT
V gene: TRBV7-3; clone size: many; D gene: -; J gene: TRBJ2-1; CDR3 length: 14; CDR3 protein: CASSFLGSKGEQFF; CDR3 DNA: TGTGCCAGCAGCTTCCTAGGGTCCAAGGGTGAGCAGTTCTTC
V gene: TRBV7-9; clone size: -; D gene: -; J gene: TRBJ2-7; CDR3 length: 13; CDR3 protein: CASGMTDSYEQYF; CDR3 DNA: TGTGCCAGCGGAATGACCGACTCCTACGAGCAGTACTTC
V gene: TRBV7-9; clone size: few; D gene: -; J gene: TRBJ2-6; CDR3 length: 16; CDR3 protein: CASTLAGSSWANVLTF; CDR3 DNA: TGTGCCAGCACCCTAGCCGGCAGTAGCTGGGCCAACGTCCTGACTTTC
V gene: TRBV7-2; clone size: few; D gene: -; J gene: TRBJ2-1; CDR3 length: 15; CDR3 protein: CASSPGPYSYNEQFF; CDR3 DNA: TGTGCCAGCAGCCCTGGACCTTACTCCTACAATGAGCAGTTCTTC
V gene: TRBV7-9; clone size: few; D gene: TRBD2; J gene: TRBJ2-3; CDR3 length: 12; CDR3 protein: CASRISGTTQYF; CDR3 DNA: TGTGCCAGCAGGATTAGCGGGACTACGCAGTATTTT
V gene: TRBV20-1; clone size: -; D gene: -; J gene: TRBJ1-6; CDR3 length: 16; CDR3 protein: CSARVRFSSYNSPLHF; CDR3 DNA: TGCAGTGCTAGAGTTCGGTTTAGCTCCTATAATTCACCCCTCCACTTT
V gene: TRBV7-8; clone size: few; D gene: -; J gene: TRBJ1-6; CDR3 length: 18; CDR3 protein: CASSPLGHPSSYNSPLHF; CDR3 DNA: TGTGCCAGCAGCCCCCTGGGACACCCGAGCTCCTATAATTCACCCCTCCACTTT
V gene: TRBV7-8; clone size: many; D gene: TRBD2; J gene: TRBJ2-5; CDR3 length: 13; CDR3 protein: CASSLTSLETQYF; CDR3 DNA: TGTGCCAGCAGCTTGACTAGCCTGGAGACCCAGTACTTC
V gene: TRBV7-2; clone size: -; D gene: -; J gene: TRBJ2-1; CDR3 length: 15; CDR3 protein: CASSLEVYGGNEQFF; CDR3 DNA: TGTGCCAGCAGCTTAGAGGTCTACGGTGGGAATGAGCAGTTCTTC
V gene: TRBV7-2; clone size: few; D gene: -; J gene: TRBJ2-5; CDR3 length: 15; CDR3 protein: CASSPPGWVQETQYF; CDR3 DNA: TGTGCCAGCAGCCCCCCTGGGTGGGTCCAAGAGACCCAGTACTTC
V gene: TRBV20-1; clone size: -; D gene: -; J gene: TRBJ2-7; CDR3 length: 15; CDR3 protein: CSARSGGPGTYEQYF; CDR3 DNA: TGCAGTGCTAGATCGGGGGGCCCGGGGACCTACGAGCAGTACTTC
V gene: TRBV28; clone size: -; D gene: TRBD2; J gene: TRBJ2-3; CDR3 length: 15; CDR3 protein: CASRTTSGGTDTQYF; CDR3 DNA: TGTGCCAGCAGGACGACTAGCGGGGGCACAGATACGCAGTATTTT
V gene: TRBV25-1; clone size: -; D gene: -; J gene: TRBJ1-5; CDR3 length: 17; CDR3 protein: CASSEYYGVRSNQPQHF; CDR3 DNA: TGTGCCAGCAGTGAATATTATGGGGTGCGTAGCAATCAGCCCCAGCATTTT
V gene: TRBV6-1; clone size: -; D gene: -; J gene: TRBJ2-7; CDR3 length: 13; CDR3 protein: CASVYRETYEQYF; CDR3 DNA: TGTGCCAGCGTTTATAGGGAAACCTACGAGCAGTACTTC
V gene: TRBV2; clone size: -; D gene: -; J gene: TRBJ2-5; CDR3 length: 12; CDR3 protein: CASSRTMETQYF; CDR3 DNA: TGTGCCAGCAGTCGGACTATGGAGACCCAGTACTTC
V gene: TRBV10-3; clone size: -; D gene: -; J gene: TRBJ1-5; CDR3 length: 15; CDR3 protein: CAISDPNYSNQPQHF; CDR3 DNA: TGTGCCATCAGTGATCCGAATTATAGCAATCAGCCCCAGCATTTT
V gene: TRBV27; clone size: -; D gene: -; J gene: TRBJ2-7; CDR3 length: 15; CDR3 protein: CASSLSGGGPYEQYF; CDR3 DNA: TGTGCCAGCAGTTTATCGGGAGGGGGACCCTACGAGCAGTACTTC
V gene: TRBV7-9; clone size: few; D gene: -; J gene: TRBJ2-3; CDR3 length: 14; CDR3 protein: CASSITASGDTQYF; CDR3 DNA: TGTGCCAGCAGCATAACGGCTTCGGGAGATACGCAGTATTTT
V gene: TRBV7-2; clone size: few; D gene: TRBD2; J gene: TRBJ2-3; CDR3 length: 16; CDR3 protein: CASSHRQRGGADTQYF; CDR3 DNA: TGTGCCAGCAGCCACCGCCAGCGGGGGGGGGCAGATACGCAGTATTTT
V gene: TRBV5-4; clone size: -; D gene: TRBD2; J gene: TRBJ2-3; CDR3 length: 18; CDR3 protein: CASSLAEGSGRLADTQYF; CDR3 DNA: TGTGCCAGCAGCTTGGCCGAGGGTAGCGGGAGACTCGCAGATACGCAGTATTTT
V gene: TRBV5-4; clone size: -; D gene: -; J gene: TRBJ2-5; CDR3 length: 14; CDR3 protein: CASRSQVSQETQYF; CDR3 DNA: TGTGCCAGCAGGTCTCAGGTTAGCCAAGAGACCCAGTACTTC
V gene: TRBV14; clone size: few; D gene: -; J gene: TRBJ1-2; CDR3 length: 16; CDR3 protein: CASSQLGGKFYYGYTF; CDR3 DNA: TGTGCCAGCAGCCAGCTAGGGGGGAAGTTTTACTATGGCTACACCTTC
V gene: TRBV2; clone size: few; D gene: TRBD1; J gene: TRBJ2-3; CDR3 length: 14; CDR3 protein: CASRTGTGGTPQYF; CDR3 DNA: TGTGCCAGCAGGACCGGGACAGGGGGCACGCCGCAGTATTTT
V gene: TRBV7-2; clone size: -; D gene: TRBD1; J gene: TRBJ2-7; CDR3 length: 14; CDR3 protein: CASSSYTGADEQYF; CDR3 DNA: TGTGCCAGCAGCTCTTACACAGGGGCGGACGAGCAGTACTTC
V gene: TRBV7-2; clone size: many; D gene: TRBD2; J gene: TRBJ2-7; CDR3 length: 14; CDR3 protein: CASSQTSGTYEQYF; CDR3 DNA: TGTGCCAGCAGCCAGACTAGCGGGACATACGAGCAGTACTTC
V gene: TRBV7-2; clone size: many; D gene: -; J gene: TRBJ1-2; CDR3 length: 14; CDR3 protein: CASSLNGANYGYTF; CDR3 DNA: TGTGCCAGCAGCTTAAATGGCGCAAACTATGGCTACACCTTC
V gene: TRBV20-1; clone size: -; D gene: TRBD1; J gene: TRBJ2-3; CDR3 length: 14; CDR3 protein: CSAWDRGSTDTQYF; CDR3 DNA: TGCAGTGCTTGGGACAGGGGAAGCACAGATACGCAGTATTTT
V gene: TRBV20-1; clone size: -; D gene: TRBD1; J gene: TRBJ1-5; CDR3 length: 13; CDR3 protein: CSAVGQANGPQHF; CDR3 DNA: TGCAGTGCCGTGGGACAGGCCAACGGGCCCCAGCATTTT
V gene: TRBV7-9; clone size: -; D gene: TRBD2; J gene: TRBJ2-2; CDR3 length: 19; CDR3 protein: CASRPPGLAGVTNTGELFF; CDR3 DNA: TGTGCCAGCAGACCTCCGGGACTAGCGGGAGTAACGAACACCGGGGAGCTGTTTTTT
V gene: TRBV12-3/TRBV12-4; clone size: -; D gene: -; J gene: TRBJ1-5; CDR3 length: 13; CDR3 protein: CASSLVLGEPQHF; CDR3 DNA: TGTGCCAGCAGTTTAGTTTTGGGAGAGCCCCAGCATTTT
V gene: TRBV28; clone size: -; D gene: -; J gene: TRBJ2-7; CDR3 length: 16; CDR3 protein: CASSLYLEGAYSGQYF; CDR3 DNA: TGTGCCAGCAGTTTATACCTGGAGGGGGCATACAGTGGGCAGTACTTC
V gene: TRBV29-1; clone size: once; D gene: TRBD1; J gene: TRBJ1-1; CDR3 length: 13; CDR3 protein: CSVTGTGVGEAFF; CDR3 DNA: TGCAGCGTAACCGGGACAGGGGTGGGTGAAGCTTTCTTT
V gene: TRBV6-1; clone size: -; D gene: TRBD2; J gene: TRBJ2-1; CDR3 length: 16; CDR3 protein: CASSEIHIAGGDEQFF; CDR3 DNA: TGTGCCAGCAGTGAAATCCATATAGCGGGAGGGGATGAGCAGTTCTTC
V gene: TRBV6-5; clone size: once; D gene: -; J gene: TRBJ2-1; CDR3 length: 15; CDR3 protein: CASSYGADPWDEQFF; CDR3 DNA: TGTGCCAGCAGTTACGGGGCGGACCCTTGGGATGAGCAGTTCTTC
V gene: TRBV6-6; clone size: -; D gene: -; J gene: TRBJ2-7; CDR3 length: 16; CDR3 protein: CAGRRLDSPTPKEQYF; CDR3 DNA: TGTGCCGGCAGACGCCTGGACAGTCCCACCCCCAAGGAGCAGTACTTC
V gene: TRBV11-2; clone size: -; D gene: -; J gene: TRBJ2-1; CDR3 length: 14; CDR3 protein: CASSLEGTAQHPVF; CDR3 DNA: TGTGCCAGCAGCTTAGAGGGGACGGCCCAACACCCGGTCTTC
V gene: TRBV7-2; clone size: -; D gene: -; J gene: TRBJ2-3; CDR3 length: 13; CDR3 protein: CASSFSQLDTQYF; CDR3 DNA: TGTGCCAGCAGCTTCTCACAACTAGATACGCAGTATTTT
V gene: TRBV12-3/TRBV12-4; clone size: -; D gene: -; J gene: TRBJ1-6; CDR3 length: 15; CDR3 protein: CASNKRLFGNSPLHF; CDR3 DNA: TGTGCCAGCAATAAACGGCTCTTCGGCAATTCACCCCTCCACTTT
V gene: TRBV19; clone size: few; D gene: -; J gene: TRBJ2-7; CDR3 length: 14; CDR3 protein: CASSIDLGSYEQYF; CDR3 DNA: TGTGCCAGTAGTATAGATCTTGGCAGCTACGAGCAGTACTTC
V gene: TRBV6-8; clone size: few; D gene: -; J gene: TRBJ1-5; CDR3 length: 12; CDR3 protein: CASSSTDQPQHF; CDR3 DNA: TGTGCCAGCAGTTCCACCGATCAGCCCCAGCATTTT
V gene: TRBV10-3; clone size: -; D gene: -; J gene: TRBJ2-7; CDR3 length: 15; CDR3 protein: CAISELDSLKYEQYF; CDR3 DNA: TGTGCCATCAGTGAGTTGGACTCGTTAAAATACGAGCAGTACTTC
V gene: TRBV7-9; clone size: -; D gene: TRBD1; J gene: TRBJ2-1; CDR3 length: 13; CDR3 protein: CASSRGQGYEQFF; CDR3 DNA: TGTGCCAGCAGCCGGGGACAGGGCTATGAGCAGTTCTTC
V gene: TRBV7-4; clone size: -; D gene: -; J gene: TRBJ1-5; CDR3 length: 14; CDR3 protein: CASSLAAVDQPQHF; CDR3 DNA: TGTGCCAGCAGCTTAGCGGCAGTAGATCAGCCCCAGCATTTT
V gene: TRBV5-5; clone size: few; D gene: -; J gene: TRBJ2-4; CDR3 length: 15; CDR3 protein: CASSAPLNGENIQYF; CDR3 DNA: TGTGCCAGCAGCGCCCCCCTCAACGGGGAAAACATTCAGTACTTC
V gene: TRBV6-6; clone size: -; D gene: -; J gene: TRBJ2-3; CDR3 length: 14; CDR3 protein: CASISSVGTDTQYF; CDR3 DNA: TGTGCCAGCATTAGCTCCGTGGGCACAGATACGCAGTATTTT